This TCR beta chain was documented in a study of identifying expanded T cells in peripheral blood. General study results and limits: Across healthy donors, higher total template counts meant significantly greater approximately two-week count variance. Approximately 1.2 clones differed between technical replicates, versus 16.4 and 19 over time.

The CDR3 is made up of 14 amino acids. Unmatched junction bases numbered 1, after V lost 2 bases and J lost 5 bases. The V gene's germline CDR1 is MNHNY and CDR2 SVGAGI (reference sequence). No infections or other immune events were documented during collection. The data were produced by immunoSEQ multiplex PCR, yet TCRdb's version contains in-frame clones alone and is incomplete. The sample lists 95,000 to 150,000 clones, more than 80% seen once, with 3.3% in the top ten. Concerning this clone: The antigen is unknown.

The material sequenced was blood. The source of this sequence is a person aged 18 to 75 in good health. The chain couples TRBV6-6 to TRBJ2-5; TRBD2 matches at 11 bases. The CDR3 DNA reads as TGTGCCAGCAGTTACGCTAGCGGGGGGGAGACCCAGTACTTC. Encoded protein: CASSYASGGETQYF.